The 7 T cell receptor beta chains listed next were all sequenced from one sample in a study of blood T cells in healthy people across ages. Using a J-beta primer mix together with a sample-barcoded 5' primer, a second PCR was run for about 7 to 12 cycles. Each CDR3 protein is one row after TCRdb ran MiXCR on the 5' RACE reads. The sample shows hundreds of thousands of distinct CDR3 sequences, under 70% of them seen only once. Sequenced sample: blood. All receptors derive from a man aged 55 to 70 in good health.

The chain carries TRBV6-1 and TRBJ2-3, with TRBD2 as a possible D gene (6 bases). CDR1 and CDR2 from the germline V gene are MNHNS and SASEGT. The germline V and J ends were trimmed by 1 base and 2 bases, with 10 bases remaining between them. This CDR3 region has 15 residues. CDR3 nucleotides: TGTGCCAGCAGTGAAGTGGGGGGATTCACAGATACGCAGTATTTT. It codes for CASSEVGGFTDTQYF.

The CDR3 region has the DNA TGTGCCAGCAGTGTTCCAGGGACCCTCCGGGAGACCCAGTACTTC. This encodes CASSVPGTLRETQYF. The rearrangement uses TRBV12-3 or TRBV12-4 and TRBJ2-7; D may be TRBD1 or TRBD2 (5 bases each). The end of the DNA fits TRBJ2-5 better, so the J call may be wrong. The CDR3 loop spans 15 amino acids.

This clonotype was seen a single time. Here the CDR3 DNA reads TGTGCCAGCAGTTCACAAGCGGGGGGACCCTACAATGAGCAGTTCTTC. Encoded protein: CASSSQAGGPYNEQFF. The chain combines TRBV6-2 or TRBV6-3 with TRBJ2-1, with 9 nucleotides matching TRBD2. CDR1 and CDR2 (germline): MNHEY, SVGEGT. J was trimmed by 2 bases and V by 4 bases; bases with no gene match: 6. The CDR3 has 16 residues.

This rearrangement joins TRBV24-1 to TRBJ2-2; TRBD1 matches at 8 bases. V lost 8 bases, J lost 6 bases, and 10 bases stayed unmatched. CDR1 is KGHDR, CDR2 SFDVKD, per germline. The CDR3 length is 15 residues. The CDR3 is CATISTGETAGELFF. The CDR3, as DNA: TGTGCCACCATCTCGACAGGGGAAACGGCCGGGGAGCTGTTTTTT.

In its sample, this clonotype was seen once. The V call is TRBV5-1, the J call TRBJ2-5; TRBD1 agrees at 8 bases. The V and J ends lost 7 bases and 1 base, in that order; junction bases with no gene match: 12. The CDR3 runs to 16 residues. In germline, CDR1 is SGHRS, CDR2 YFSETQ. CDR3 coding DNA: TGCGCCAGCCGGATCGGCTCAGGGGGCCTCCAAGAGACCCAGTACTTC. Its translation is CASRIGSGGLQETQYF.

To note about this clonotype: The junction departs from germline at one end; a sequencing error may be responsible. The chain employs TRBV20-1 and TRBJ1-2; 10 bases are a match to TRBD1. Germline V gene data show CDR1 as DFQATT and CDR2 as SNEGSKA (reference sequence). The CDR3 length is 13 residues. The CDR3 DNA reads TGCAATGCTCTGGGGACAGGGGACTATGGCTACACCTTC. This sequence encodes CNALGTGDYGYTF.

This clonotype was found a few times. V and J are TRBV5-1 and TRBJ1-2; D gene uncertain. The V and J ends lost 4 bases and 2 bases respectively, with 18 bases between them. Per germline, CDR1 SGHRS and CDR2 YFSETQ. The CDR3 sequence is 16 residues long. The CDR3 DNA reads TGCGCCAGCAGCCCCATCCGCGGCAGAGTCAACTATGGCTACACCTTC. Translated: CASSPIRGRVNYGYTF.